The entry below gives a single TCR beta chain sequence along with its context. This entry is derived from a study of regulatory T cells in long-lasting Graves disease. CDR1 GTSNPN and CDR2 SVGIG come from the germline V gene (reference sequence). Trimming took 1 base from V and 7 from J; bases not matched to a gene: 12. This CDR3 is 16 amino acids long. Time point of the sample: newly diagnosed GD, antithyroid drugs for less than 3 months. PBMC-derived RNA was used for the TCR library. Graves' disease diagnoses used American Thyroid Association guidelines. HTBI primers from iRepertoire and Arm-PCR of CDR3 regions yielded the TCR beta libraries. In the authors' workflow: Identification across samples found 60 to 75 TRBV and 11 to 15 TRBJ segments. TCRdb reprocessed the multiplex PCR reads with MiXCR, giving one entry per CDR3 protein. V and J calls and clone size were set by TCRdb, not the authors. The sample lists more than 450,000 distinct CDR3 sequences; approximately 12% were seen once.

The same specimen was also included in a second study, on T cells in Graves' hyperthyroidism and ophthalmopathy. That work contributes: An initial round of RT-PCR targeting the TCR CDR3 relied on the HTBI primer set.

The receptor comes from a woman aged 25 to 39 with Graves disease. The starting material was peripheral blood mononuclear cells (PBMCs), obtained at new diagnosis, from a patient treated with antithyroid drugs. The chain joins TRBV30 to TRBJ1-5, with 8 bases identical to TRBD1. CDR3 bases: TGTGCCTGGAGTGCGTATTTGGACAGGGAAGGCCAGCCCCAGCATTTT. Its protein product is CAWSAYLDREGQPQHF.